This TCR beta chain originates from a study of blood T cell repertoires in COVID-19. Study context: Acute and convalescent COVID-19 specimens originated in the United States, Italy and Spain. In each case, the material was cDNA or gDNA derived from T cells, B-cell-depleted T cells, or PBMCs.

Original handling: It was from reference gene primer amplification that nucleated cell counts were estimated. Method: immunoSEQ multiplex PCR; TCRdb's copy keeps in-frame clones and lacks some. V and J calls and clone size come straight from that table; D and trimming were deduced from the DNA. Of 100,000 to 150,000 clones in the sample, about 89% were seen once. During active infection, Seattle patients enrolled and were then monitored through disease. This clone came up once. V lost 1 base and J lost 0, with 8 bases in between. CDR3 length: 15 amino acids. Germline CDR1 is SGDLS and CDR2 is YYNGEE. Sample: peripheral blood. The source is a man aged 60 to 75 with COVID-19, enrolled during active disease. The chain employs TRBV9 and TRBJ2-1; no clear D gene. CDR3 nucleotides: TGTGCCAGCAGCGTAAGTCCTAGCTCCTACAATGAGCAGTTCTTC. It encodes CASSVSPSSYNEQFF.